Detailed here is one T cell receptor beta chain. Its specificity is unknown. The table came from immunoSEQ multiplex PCR; TCRdb's copy has only in-frame clones and leaves some out. The sample yields around 26,000 clones, 69% seen once. This entry is derived from a study of PD-1 blockade in classical Hodgkin lymphoma. Study-level points and caveats: Baseline diversity resembling that of newly diagnosed patients was seen in complete responders.

No patient escaped relapse after autologous stem cell transplantation, and brentuximab vedotin exposure varied. There are 17 residues in the CDR3. V shed 7 bases and J shed 1 base, with 21 bases lying between them. CDR1 and CDR2 (germline): MDHEN, SYDVKM. The source is a human donor with classical Hodgkin lymphoma. The gene calls are TRBV28 and TRBJ2-3, with D uncertain. The sample was peripheral blood mononuclear cells (PBMCs), taken at baseline. The CDR3 nucleotides are TGTGCCAGCACACCGGCCATCCTCCCCCCCGGCACAGATACGCAGTATTTT. Protein: CASTPAILPPGTDTQYF.